One sample yielded the 11 T cell receptor beta chains listed below, sequenced in a study of shared clonotypes between healthy human individuals. This table comes from immunoSEQ multiplex PCR, and its TCRdb copy is limited to in-frame clones, with some not included. The sample carries 2.3 million or so clones, 93% recorded once. Sequenced: naive CD4+ T cells from PBMCs. As for subset: CD45RA+ positively selected. These receptors originate from a young man in good health. Some clones in this sample may be carry-over from other donors' samples.

The V and J genes are TRBV4-1 and TRBJ2-3; TRBD2 agrees at 7 bases. V was clipped by 4 bases and J by 3 bases; unmatched bases: 13. The CDR3 totals 17 residues. CDR1 MGHRA and CDR2 YSYEKL come from the germline V gene. CDR3: CASSRGSPGGRTDTQYF. CDR3 coding DNA: TGCGCCAGCAGCCGTGGCTCCCCGGGAGGCAGGACAGATACGCAGTATTTT.

The chain joins TRBV2 to TRBJ2-7; 11 positions match TRBD2. Unmatched junction bases numbered 10, after V lost 5 bases and J lost 7 bases. The CDR3 has 15 residues. Germline V lookup: CDR1 SNHLY, CDR2 FYNNEI. CDR3 in DNA: TGTGCCAGCAGTTCCATAGCGGGAGGGCCCGGGGAGCAGTACTTC. This sequence encodes CASSSIAGGPGEQYF.

The rearrangement uses TRBV7-2 and TRBJ1-2, with a tentative D call TRBD1 (5 bases). Trimming pared 5 bases from V and 0 bases from J, leaving 13 bases between. The CDR3 extends over 15 amino acids. CDR1 and CDR2 from the germline V gene are SGHTA and FQGNSA. The CDR3 DNA is TGTGCCAGCAGCATAAGGGGACGGTCTAACTATGGCTACACCTTC. Translation: CASSIRGRSNYGYTF.

Turning to this clone: Other DNA sequences of this sample code for an identical CDR3. This chain uses TRBV7-3 with TRBJ2-5; 7 bases agree with TRBD1. V shed 3 bases, J shed 7 bases, and the junction held 5 bases outside the gene matches. This CDR3 is built from 13 residues. The germline V gene has CDR1 SGHTA and CDR2 FQGTGA. CDR3 in DNA: TGTGCCAGCAGCTTGACAGGGCTCGGGACCCAGTACTTC. Encoded protein: CASSLTGLGTQYF.

The V gene is TRBV5-8, the J gene TRBJ2-4, with D unclear. Trimming removed 0 bases at V and 5 bases at J, with 9 bases between. Germline CDR1 SGHTS, CDR2 YDEGEE. The length of the CDR3 is 14 residues. The CDR3 is CASSLGLAENIQYF. Here the CDR3 DNA reads TGTGCCAGCAGCTTGGGACTTGCCGAAAACATTCAGTACTTC.

V and J are TRBV9 and TRBJ2-1; D possibly corresponds to TRBD2 (6 bases). V was cut by 3 bases and J by 8 bases, with 24 bases left in between. The CDR3 consists of 17 residues. Germline V gives CDR1 SGDLS, CDR2 YYNGEE. In DNA, the CDR3 is TGTGCCAGCAGCGCTTTAACGGGCCTTCCCACGGGGGATGAGCAGTTCTTC. It translates to CASSALTGLPTGDEQFF.

This chain joins TRBV25-1 and TRBJ2-7; 8 bases match TRBD1. The CDR3 runs to 14 residues. CDR1 is MGHDK, CDR2 SYGVNS, per germline. The V gene end was trimmed by 9 bases and the J gene end by 0 bases; junction bases not matched to a gene: 7. CDR3 sequence reads: CASKGQASSYEQYF. Here the CDR3 DNA reads TGTGCCAGTAAGGGACAGGCTAGCTCCTACGAGCAGTACTTC.

This chain joins TRBV28 and TRBJ2-7; D possibly uses TRBD1 or TRBD2 (5 bases each). V was cut by 8 bases and J by 2 bases, with 13 bases left in between. CDR3 length equals 13 residues. Germline V gene sequence: CDR1 MDHEN, CDR2 SYDVKM. The CDR3 DNA is TGTGCCAGCCAGGGAGATCCGACCTACGAGCAGTACTTC. It encodes CASQGDPTYEQYF.

The rearrangement uses TRBV7-2 and TRBJ1-1; D remains unclear. The V end was cut by 4 bases, the J end by 1 base, with 7 bases between. Germline-derived CDR1 and CDR2 are SGHTA and FQGNSA. The CDR3 length is 13 residues. DNA of the CDR3: TGTGCCAGCAGCTCGAACGCGAACACTGAAGCTTTCTTT. It is translated as CASSSNANTEAFF.

The chain carries TRBV25-1 and TRBJ2-5; D may correspond to TRBD1 or TRBD2 (5 bases each). Germline assignment: CDR1 MGHDK and CDR2 SYGVNS. The CDR3 is 16 residues long. Between the trimmed V and J ends, which lost 2 bases and 4 bases, there was a span of 17 bases. This CDR3 reads CASSEVVGKGRETQYF. Written as DNA, the CDR3 is TGTGCCAGCAGTGAAGTAGTCGGGAAGGGGCGAGAGACCCAGTACTTC. Combining the CDR3 with reference TRBV25-1 and TRBJ2-5 gives the whole variable domain EADIYQTPRYLVIGTGKKITLECSQTMGHDKMYWYQQDPGMELHLIHYSYGVNSTEKGDLSSESTVSRIRTEHFPLTLESARPSHTSQYLCASSEVVGKGRETQYFGPGTRLLVL.

The chain joins TRBV9 to TRBJ2-5; 9 bases fit TRBD2. This CDR3 has 16 amino acids. J lost 2 bases, V lost 4 bases, and 9 bases had no gene match. The germline V gene encodes CDR1 SGDLS and CDR2 YYNGEE. This chain's CDR3 is CASSPRPLAGQETQYF. CDR3 sequence (DNA): TGTGCCAGCAGCCCGCGACCCCTAGCGGGGCAAGAGACCCAGTACTTC. The variable domain in full, with the rest retrieved from reference TRBV9 and TRBJ2-5, is DSGVTQTPKHLITATGQRVTLRCSPRSGDLSVYWYQQSLDQGLQFLIQYYNGEERAKGNILERFSAQQFPDLHSELNLSSLELGDSALYFCASSPRPLAGQETQYFGPGTRLLVL.